Detailed here is one T cell receptor beta chain. Its antigen is currently not known. Nothing much larger sits one base from this clone, and base qualities are not available. Explained via the paper, the time point label denotes: baseline before first vaccination. Vaccinee samples came from UK trials COV001 and COV002, including a single-blind randomized controlled phase 2/3 trial of AZD1222 (ChAdOx1 nCoV-19) in healthy adults. For TCRbeta chain sequencing, PBMC samples were collected from trial participants at day 0 and at day 28 after the second dose. The data are from a study of T cell responses to AZD1222 COVID-19 vaccine (dated by TCRdb to about 2021). Looking at the study overall: Because spike-specific TCR depth and breadth did not differ between the two schedules, AZD1222 recipients who got a second dose at roughly 4 weeks were pooled with those who got a second dose at roughly 12 weeks. TCR sequencing was performed for fewer than 250 trial participants, of whom about 200 were given two doses of AZD1222 and around 25 were given two doses of MenACWY control vaccine. Trial participants were enrolled by age into 18-55, 56-69 and 70-plus year subgroups, with roughly 150, 30 and 60 TCR-sequenced participants respectively.

The CDR3 has 15 amino acids, counting the end cysteine and phenylalanine. The entry retains the CDR3 DNA only, 45 bases that are in frame from base 1. Based on the germline V gene (reference sequence), the CDR1 and CDR2 sequences are MNHEY and SMNVEV. Trimming removed 7 bases from V and 4 bases from J; the gene matches leave 9 bases unexplained. What the authors observed across the whole study: In the small 56-69-year group, the increase in depth fell short of significance, most likely because of low power. CD4 TCRs associated with the vaccine covered the entire spike protein, and the dominant responses were in regions 160-218 and 743-854. Most participants were white British and females outnumbered males, and the authors suggested that clonal diversity may have been underestimated. A significant rise in spike-specific TCR breadth and depth was observed after two AZD1222 doses relative to day 0 and relative to MenACWY recipients. Conclusions about previously exposed vaccinees were limited because only a handful of AZD1222 recipients were SARS-CoV-2 seropositive at baseline. Because no day 14 peak-response samples were available, the repertoires could be characterized only after the peak T cell response. Reportedly, almost half of the unique spike-specific TCRs recognized epitopes lying outside the regions that are mutated in the B.1.351 and B.1.1.7 variants.

The CDR3 regions of human TCRbeta chains were analyzed by immunosequencing. As for the original processing: TCRs in the repertoires were matched against a reference library of SARS-CoV-2-specific TCRs that had been generated with the MIRA antigen-specificity platform. Breadth was defined as the fraction of unique TCRs that were SARS-CoV-2-associated, and depth was defined as the fraction of total T cells that were SARS-CoV-2-associated. Using the MIRA data, every spike-specific TCR was mapped to the spike region that the TCR reacted to and assigned to either a CD4 or a CD8 class. Log10-transformed breadth and depth values were compared by one-way ANOVA with Sidak's multiple comparisons tests. Held by TCRdb, this immuneACCESS table contains in-frame sequences only and omits some clones. Under half of the omission traces to an unresolved V gene where checked; the cause of the rest is unknown. V, J and clone size are taken as reported in that table, and D and trimming were inferred from the DNA itself. Recorded for this sample are around 100,000 clones; around nine tenths of them occurred a single time. Jointly, the top ten make up roughly 1.8% of the sample.

This specimen was peripheral blood, taken on day 0 of AZD1222 vaccination. The rearranged chain carries TRBV27 and TRBJ1-5; 8 of the junction bases match TRBD1. The TCR sequence derives from an adult in good health. The nucleotide sequence is TGTGCCAGCAAGCCGGGACAGGCATTAAATCAGCCCCAGCATTTT. It codes for CASKPGQALNQPQHF.